Listed below are T cell receptor beta chains from one sample, sequenced in a study of blood T cell repertoires in COVID-19. Assay used: immunoSEQ multiplex PCR; TCRdb lists only in-frame clones, some missing. The sample holds roughly 70,000 clones, roughly four fifths seen once. Sequencing was performed on peripheral blood. These receptors were taken from a man between 60 and 75 years old with COVID-19, enrolled during active disease. CDR3s include the opening cysteine and the closing phenylalanine or tryptophan. The D gene is left open where the match is weak. Some rows mark clone size as missing; the rest say once, few, many or name a class of expanded clone.

V	length	size	D	J	DNA	CDR3
TRBV5-4	13	-	-	TRBJ2-5	TGTGCCAGCAGCTTAGGACAGAGTGAGACCCAGTACTTC	CASSLGQSETQYF
TRBV24-1	19	-	TRBD2	TRBJ2-3	TGTGCCACCAGTGAAATAGGACCCCGGACTAGCGGAGGCACAGATACGCAGTATTTT	CATSEIGPRTSGGTDTQYF
TRBV11-2	17	-	TRBD1	TRBJ2-6	TGTGCCAGCAGGGCCGGGACAGCTAGGCCTGGGGCCAACGTCCTGACTTTC	CASRAGTARPGANVLTF
TRBV14	17	once	TRBD2	TRBJ2-7	TGTGCCAGCAGCCGCGGGGGACTAGCCCGGGTCCCCTACGAGCAGTACTTC	CASSRGGLARVPYEQYF
TRBV3-1/TRBV3-2	14	-	-	TRBJ1-2	TGTGCCAGCAGCCCACAGATTGGTTCTCGGGGCTACACCTTC	CASSPQIGSRGYTF
TRBV30	12	-	TRBD1	TRBJ1-2	TGTGCCTGCGTAACAGGGGGTGATCGCTACACCTTC	CACVTGGDRYTF
TRBV2	13	-	-	TRBJ2-1	TGTGCCAGCAGTGGGACTAAAAACAATGAGCAGTTCTTC	CASSGTKNNEQFF
TRBV6-6	14	few	-	TRBJ1-1	TGTGCCAGCAGCCAGGTGGAAAGGAACACTGAAGCTTTCTTT	CASSQVERNTEAFF
TRBV7-2	16	-	TRBD2	TRBJ2-3	TGTGCCAGCAGCTTCCGACTAGCGGGAGGCACAGATACGCAGTATTTT	CASSFRLAGGTDTQYF
TRBV2	15	-	TRBD1	TRBJ2-2	TGTGCCAGCAGTGAGAACAGGGGAGACACCGGGGAGCTGTTTTTT	CASSENRGDTGELFF
TRBV7-2	14	-	-	TRBJ2-5	TGTGCCAGCAGCTTAATGGGGCCCCAAGAGACCCAGTACTTC	CASSLMGPQETQYF
TRBV5-1	15	many	-	TRBJ1-4	TGCGCCAGCAGCTCCGGACAGTCCCTTGGGGAAAAACTGTTTTTT	CASSSGQSLGEKLFF
TRBV12-5	17	few	-	TRBJ2-3	TGTGCTAGTGGTTTGAGGCGGTCCGACAGCGACACAGATACGCAGTATTTT	CASGLRRSDSDTDTQYF
TRBV24-1	12	-	-	TRBJ2-7	TGTGCCACCAGTGATCCTCTCACGGGGCAGTACTTC	CATSDPLTGQYF
TRBV14	15	-	-	TRBJ1-4	TGTGCCAGCAGCCCCCGGCCAGGCCATAATGAAAAACTGTTTTTT	CASSPRPGHNEKLFF
TRBV5-1	14	once	TRBD2	TRBJ2-3	TGCGCCAGCAGCCCAAGGACTAGCGACAATACGCAGTATTTT	CASSPRTSDNTQYF
TRBV6-5	15	-	-	TRBJ2-1	TGTGCCAGCAGTCTAAAAGGAGGGCGGTACAATGAGCAGTTCTTC	CASSLKGGRYNEQFF
TRBV7-9	14	-	TRBD1	TRBJ1-1	TGTGCCAGCAGCTTCGGGACAGGGAGCACTGAAGCTTTCTTT	CASSFGTGSTEAFF
TRBV6-2/TRBV6-3	13	-	-	TRBJ1-5	TGTGCCAGCAGTTACACAGTCAATCAGCCCCAGCATTTT	CASSYTVNQPQHF
TRBV5-1	15	-	-	TRBJ1-4	TGCGCCAGCAGCTTGGTTTCCCTCCCTAATGAAAAACTGTTTTTT	CASSLVSLPNEKLFF
TRBV19	12	few	-	TRBJ2-7	TGTGCCAGTAGTTTCGGAGCCTACGAGCAGTACTTC	CASSFGAYEQYF
TRBV28	13	-	-	TRBJ2-3	TGTGCCAGCAGAGACTCGGGCACAGATACGCAGTATTTT	CASRDSGTDTQYF
TRBV5-1	14	-	-	TRBJ2-5	TGCGCCAGCAGCTCGCAGGGGATTGAAGAGACCCAGTACTTC	CASSSQGIEETQYF
TRBV28	14	-	TRBD2	TRBJ2-5	TGTGCCAGCAGTCTGGCGGGAGGGCAGAAGACCCAGTACTTC	CASSLAGGQKTQYF
TRBV14	16	-	-	TRBJ2-1	TGTGCCAGCAGCCAAGTAATAGGCGGGGATTCCAATGAGCAGTTCTTC	CASSQVIGGDSNEQFF
TRBV27	17	-	-	TRBJ2-7	TGTGCCAGCAGTCCGGCCAATTCTAGGCATGTTAGGGGCGAGCAGTACTTC	CASSPANSRHVRGEQYF
TRBV28	14	-	-	TRBJ1-5	TGTGCCAGCAGTTTAGTCCATAGCAATCAGCCCCAGCATTTT	CASSLVHSNQPQHF
TRBV2	14	-	TRBD1	TRBJ2-7	TGTGCCAGCAAACCGACAGGGTCCTCCGACGAGCAGTACTTC	CASKPTGSSDEQYF
TRBV2	15	-	TRBD1	TRBJ1-2	TGTGCCAGCAGCTTACGACAGGGTGCCAACTATGGCTACACCTTC	CASSLRQGANYGYTF